What follows is one T cell receptor (beta chain) and its context. The sample is drawn from a study of technical replicates of blood from a handful of donors. This CDR3 contains 14 residues. V was trimmed by 1 base and J by 5 bases, leaving 11 bases between them. Looked up from germline, CDR1 is SGHTA and CDR2 is FQGNSA. Repertoires were generated with immunoSEQ multiplex PCR, while TCRdb's copy carries only in-frame clones and drops some. The sample shows over 50,000 clones, 95% to 98% of them seen only once. Sequenced input: T cells isolated from PBMCs. This TCR derives from a human donor in good health. J is TRBJ2-5 and V is TRBV7-2, with a possible D match to TRBD1 (5 bases). CDR3 sequence: CASSLEQDGETQYF. Written as DNA, the CDR3 is TGTGCCAGCAGCTTAGAACAGGATGGGGAGACCCAGTACTTC.